This TCR beta chain comes out of a study of shared clonotypes between healthy human individuals. Overall study results and limits: Naive CD4 clonotypes were shared across a handful of donors at 4.5% to 6.5%. Investigators collected only blood, and repertoires in tissues likely differ.

TCRdb's table, derived via immunoSEQ multiplex PCR, lists solely in-frame clones and lacks some. Of some 2,000,000 clones in the sample, around 95% were seen once. This CDR3 is 16 amino acids long. The V gene lost 1 base and the J gene lost 9 bases, with 22 bases spanning the gap. Germline V gene data show CDR1 as SGHRS and CDR2 as YFSETQ. Splitting the CD4+ cells yielded a CD45RA+ naive subset and a CD45RA-negative memory subset. With regard to this clone: Its antigen is still unknown.

The sample consisted of naive CD4+ T cells sorted from blood. Subset noted: CD45RA+ positively selected. This clonotype was obtained from a man aged 18 to 29 in good health. V gene TRBV5-1 combines with J gene TRBJ2-5; D may be TRBD1 (9 bases). For the CDR3, the DNA is TGCGCCAGCAGCTTGCCCGGGACAGGGCCCGGGGGGGCCCAGTACTTC. This gives the protein CASSLPGTGPGGAQYF.